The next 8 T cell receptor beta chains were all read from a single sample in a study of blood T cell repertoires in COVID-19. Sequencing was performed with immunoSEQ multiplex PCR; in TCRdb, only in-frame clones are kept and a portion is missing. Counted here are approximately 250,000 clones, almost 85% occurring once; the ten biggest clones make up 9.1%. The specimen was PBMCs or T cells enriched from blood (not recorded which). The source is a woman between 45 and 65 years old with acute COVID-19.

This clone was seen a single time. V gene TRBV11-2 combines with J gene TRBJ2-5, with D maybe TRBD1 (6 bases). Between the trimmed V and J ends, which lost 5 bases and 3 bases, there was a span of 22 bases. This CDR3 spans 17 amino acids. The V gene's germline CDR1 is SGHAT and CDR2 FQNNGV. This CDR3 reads CASSQAKGDRRKETQYF. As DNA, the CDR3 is TGTGCCAGCAGCCAAGCAAAGGGGGATCGCCGCAAAGAGACCCAGTACTTC. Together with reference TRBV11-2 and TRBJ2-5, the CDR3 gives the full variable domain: EAGVAQSPRYKIIEKRQSVAFWCNPISGHATLYWYQQILGQGPKLLIQFQNNGVVDDSQLPKDRFSAERLKGVDSTLKIQPAKLEDSAVYLCASSQAKGDRRKETQYFGPGTRLLVL.

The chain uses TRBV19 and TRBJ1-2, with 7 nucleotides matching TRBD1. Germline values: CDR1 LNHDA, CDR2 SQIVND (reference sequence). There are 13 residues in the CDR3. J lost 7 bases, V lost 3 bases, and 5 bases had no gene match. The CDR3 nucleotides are TGTGCCAGTAGTATCGGAGACAGGGTTGGCTACACCTTC. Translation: CASSIGDRVGYTF.

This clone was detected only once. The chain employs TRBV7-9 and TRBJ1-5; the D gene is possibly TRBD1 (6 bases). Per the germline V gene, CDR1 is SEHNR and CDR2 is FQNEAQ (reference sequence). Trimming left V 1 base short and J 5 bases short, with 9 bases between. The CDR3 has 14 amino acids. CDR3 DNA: TGTGCCAGCAGCTTAGGGACAGCGTATCAGCCCCAGCATTTT. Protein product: CASSLGTAYQPQHF. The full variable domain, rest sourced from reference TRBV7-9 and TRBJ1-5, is DTGVSQNPRHKITKRGQNVTFRCDPISEHNRLYWYRQTLGQGPEFLTYFQNEAQLEKSRLLSDRFSAERPKGSFSTLEIQRTEQGDSAMYLCASSLGTAYQPQHFGDGTRLSIL.

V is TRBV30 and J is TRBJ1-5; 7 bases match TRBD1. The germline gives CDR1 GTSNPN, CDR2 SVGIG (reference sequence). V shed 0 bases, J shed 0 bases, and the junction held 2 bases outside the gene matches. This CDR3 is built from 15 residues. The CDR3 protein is CAWSVGQYSNQPQHF. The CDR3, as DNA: TGTGCCTGGAGTGTGGGACAGTATAGCAATCAGCCCCAGCATTTT.

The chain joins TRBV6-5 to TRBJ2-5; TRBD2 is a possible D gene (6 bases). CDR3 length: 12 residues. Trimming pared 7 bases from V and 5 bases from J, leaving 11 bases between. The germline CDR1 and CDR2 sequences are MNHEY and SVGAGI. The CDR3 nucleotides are TGTGCCAGCACCCCGAGCGGGGAGACCCAGTACTTC. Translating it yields CASTPSGETQYF.

The CDR3 loop is CASSRGLPYEQYF. The CDR3 DNA reads TGTGCCAGTAGCCGCGGGCTCCCCTACGAGCAGTACTTC. This rearrangement joins TRBV19 to TRBJ2-7; tentative D call: TRBD2 (5 bases). The germline V gene encodes CDR1 LNHDA and CDR2 SQIVND (reference sequence). V lost 6 bases to trimming and J lost 2 bases, with 11 bases between them. The CDR3 is made up of 13 amino acids.

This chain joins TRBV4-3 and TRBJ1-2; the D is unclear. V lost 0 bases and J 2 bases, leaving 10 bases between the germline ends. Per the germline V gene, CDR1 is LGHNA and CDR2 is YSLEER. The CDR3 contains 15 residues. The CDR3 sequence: CASSQDLQSNYGYTF. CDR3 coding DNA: TGCGCCAGCAGCCAAGATCTACAGTCGAACTATGGCTACACCTTC.

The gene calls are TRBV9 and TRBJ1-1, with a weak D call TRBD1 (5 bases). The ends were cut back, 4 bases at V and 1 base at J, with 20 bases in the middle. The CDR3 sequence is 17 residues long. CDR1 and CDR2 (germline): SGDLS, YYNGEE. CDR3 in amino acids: CASSTRQTPSANTEAFF. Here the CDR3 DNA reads TGTGCCAGCAGCACGCGACAGACGCCCTCCGCGAACACTGAAGCTTTCTTT.